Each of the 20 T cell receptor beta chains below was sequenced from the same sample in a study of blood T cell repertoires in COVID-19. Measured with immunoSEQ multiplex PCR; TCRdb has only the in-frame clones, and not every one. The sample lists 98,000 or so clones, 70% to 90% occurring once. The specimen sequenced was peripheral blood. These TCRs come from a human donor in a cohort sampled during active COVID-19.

CDR3: CASSFYRTTYNSPLHF. The CDR3, as DNA: TGTGCCAGCAGTTTTTACAGGACTACCTATAATTCACCCCTCCACTTT. This sequence joins TRBV27 and TRBJ1-6, with D tentatively TRBD1 (5 bases). In germline, CDR1 is MNHEY, CDR2 SMNVEV (reference sequence). The ends were cut back, 3 bases at V and 2 bases at J, with 11 bases in the middle. This CDR3 has 16 residues.

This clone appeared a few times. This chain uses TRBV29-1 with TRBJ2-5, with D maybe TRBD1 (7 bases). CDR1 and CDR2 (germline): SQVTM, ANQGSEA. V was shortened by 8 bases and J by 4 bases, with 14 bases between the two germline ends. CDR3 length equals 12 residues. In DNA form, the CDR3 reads TGCAGCTGGAGGGGGCCGGGAGAGACCCAGTACTTC. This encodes CSWRGPGETQYF. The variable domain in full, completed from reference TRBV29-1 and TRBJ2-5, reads SAVISQKPSRDICQRGTSLTIQCQVDSQVTMMFWYRQQPGQSLTLIATANQGSEATYESGFVIDKFPISRPNLTFSTLTVSNMSPEDSSIYLCSWRGPGETQYFGPGTRLLVL.

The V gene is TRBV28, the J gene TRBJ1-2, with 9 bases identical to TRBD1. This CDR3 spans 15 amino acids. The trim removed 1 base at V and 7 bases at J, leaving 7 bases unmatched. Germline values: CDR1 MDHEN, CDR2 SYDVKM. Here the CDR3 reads CASSLFRGQGGGYTF. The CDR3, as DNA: TGTGCCAGCAGTTTATTTCGGGGACAGGGAGGTGGCTACACCTTC.

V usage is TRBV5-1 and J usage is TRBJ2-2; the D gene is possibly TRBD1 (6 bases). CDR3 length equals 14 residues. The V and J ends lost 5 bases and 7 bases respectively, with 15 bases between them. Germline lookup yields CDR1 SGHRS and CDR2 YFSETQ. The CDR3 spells CASRGLGAVGELFF. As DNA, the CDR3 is TGCGCCAGCAGAGGTTTGGGGGCGGTCGGGGAGCTGTTTTTT.

The CDR3 sequence: CASSPGRESSYEQYF. CDR3 sequence (DNA): TGTGCCAGCAGTCCCGGACGGGAGAGCTCCTACGAGCAGTACTTC. This chain joins TRBV27 and TRBJ2-7; perhaps TRBD2 as D (6 bases). Germline V gives CDR1 MNHEY, CDR2 SMNVEV (reference sequence). The CDR3 consists of 15 residues. Trimming took 5 bases from V and 0 from J, leaving 14 bases between them.

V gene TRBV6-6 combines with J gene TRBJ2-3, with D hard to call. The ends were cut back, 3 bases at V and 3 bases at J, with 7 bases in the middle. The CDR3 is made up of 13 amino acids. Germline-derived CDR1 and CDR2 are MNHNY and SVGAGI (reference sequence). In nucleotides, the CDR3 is TGTGCCAGCAGTTATTTCGCGACAGATACGCAGTATTTT. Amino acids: CASSYFATDTQYF.

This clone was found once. Here the CDR3 reads CASSLGTGTQPQHF. The CDR3, as DNA: TGTGCCAGTAGTCTAGGGACAGGGACTCAGCCCCAGCATTTT. The chain joins TRBV19 to TRBJ1-5; 9 bases map to TRBD1. CDR1 and CDR2 (germline): LNHDA, SQIVND (reference sequence). The CDR3 runs 14 residues. The trim removed 5 bases at V and 6 bases at J, leaving 5 bases unmatched. The full variable domain, with the rest looked up from reference TRBV19 and TRBJ1-5, is DGGITQSPKYLFRKEGQNVTLSCEQNLNHDAMYWYRQDPGQGLRLIYYSQIVNDFQKGDIAEGYSVSREKKESFPLTVTSAQKNPTAFYLCASSLGTGTQPQHFGDGTRLSIL.

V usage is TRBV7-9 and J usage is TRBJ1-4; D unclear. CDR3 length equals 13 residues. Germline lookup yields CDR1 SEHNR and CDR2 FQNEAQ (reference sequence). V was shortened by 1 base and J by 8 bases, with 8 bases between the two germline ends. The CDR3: CASSLELGEKLFF. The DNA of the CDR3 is TGTGCCAGCAGCTTAGAGCTCGGGGAAAAACTGTTTTTT.

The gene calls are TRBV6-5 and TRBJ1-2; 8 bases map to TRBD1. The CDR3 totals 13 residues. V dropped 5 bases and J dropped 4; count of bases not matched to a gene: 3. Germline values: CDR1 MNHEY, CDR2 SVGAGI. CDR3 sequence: CASSPDRGYGYTF. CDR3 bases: TGTGCCAGCAGTCCAGACAGGGGCTATGGCTACACCTTC.

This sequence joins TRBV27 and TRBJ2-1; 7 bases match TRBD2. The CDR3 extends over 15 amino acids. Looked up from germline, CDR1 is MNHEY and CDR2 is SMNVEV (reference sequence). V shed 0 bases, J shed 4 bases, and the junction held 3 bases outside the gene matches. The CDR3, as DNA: TGTGCCAGCAGTTTATCACCGGGACTATACAATGAGCAGTTCTTC. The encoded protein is CASSLSPGLYNEQFF.

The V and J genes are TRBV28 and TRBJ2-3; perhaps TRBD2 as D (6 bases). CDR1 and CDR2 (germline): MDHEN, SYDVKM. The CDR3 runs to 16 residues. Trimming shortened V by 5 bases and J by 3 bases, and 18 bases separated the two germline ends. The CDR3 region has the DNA TGTGCCAGCAGTCCATTAGGTGGAGGGGCGACAGATACGCAGTATTTT. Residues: CASSPLGGGATDTQYF.

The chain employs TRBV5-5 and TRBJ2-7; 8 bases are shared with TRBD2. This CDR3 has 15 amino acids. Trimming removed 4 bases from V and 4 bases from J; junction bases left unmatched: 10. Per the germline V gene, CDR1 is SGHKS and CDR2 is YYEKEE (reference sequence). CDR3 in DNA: TGTGCCAGCAGCCCCCAAGTCGGGGGGGAGTACGAGCAGTACTTC. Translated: CASSPQVGGEYEQYF.

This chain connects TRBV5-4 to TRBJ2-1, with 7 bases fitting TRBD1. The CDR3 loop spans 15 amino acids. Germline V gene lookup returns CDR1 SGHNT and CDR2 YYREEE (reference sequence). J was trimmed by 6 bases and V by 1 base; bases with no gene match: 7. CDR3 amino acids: CASSLRGGALNEQFF. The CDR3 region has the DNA TGTGCCAGCAGCTTGCGAGGGGGCGCACTCAATGAGCAGTTCTTC.

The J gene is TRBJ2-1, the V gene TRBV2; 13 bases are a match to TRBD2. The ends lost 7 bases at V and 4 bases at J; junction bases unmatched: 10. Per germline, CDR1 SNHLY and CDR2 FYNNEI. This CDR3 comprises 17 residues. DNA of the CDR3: TGTGCCAGCAAAGGACTAGCGGGGGCGTTTTCTTACAATGAGCAGTTCTTC. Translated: CASKGLAGAFSYNEQFF.

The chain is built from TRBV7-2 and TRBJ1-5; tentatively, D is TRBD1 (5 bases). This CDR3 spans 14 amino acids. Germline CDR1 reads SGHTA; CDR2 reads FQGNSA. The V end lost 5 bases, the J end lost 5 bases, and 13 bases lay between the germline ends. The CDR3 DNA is TGTGCCAGCAGCCACACCCGGGACTATCAGCCCCAGCATTTT. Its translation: CASSHTRDYQPQHF.

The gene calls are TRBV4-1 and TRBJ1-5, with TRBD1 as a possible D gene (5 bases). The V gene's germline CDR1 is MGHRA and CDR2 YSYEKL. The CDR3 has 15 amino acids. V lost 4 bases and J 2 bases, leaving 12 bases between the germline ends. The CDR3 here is CASSLDGGGNQPQHF. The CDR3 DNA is TGCGCCAGCAGCCTGGACGGGGGGGGCAATCAGCCCCAGCATTTT.

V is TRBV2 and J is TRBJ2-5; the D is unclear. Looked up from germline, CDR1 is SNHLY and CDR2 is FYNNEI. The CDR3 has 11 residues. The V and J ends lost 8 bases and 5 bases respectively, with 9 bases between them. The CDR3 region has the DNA TGTGCCAGCGGAGATCGGGAGACCCAGTACTTC. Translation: CASGDRETQYF.

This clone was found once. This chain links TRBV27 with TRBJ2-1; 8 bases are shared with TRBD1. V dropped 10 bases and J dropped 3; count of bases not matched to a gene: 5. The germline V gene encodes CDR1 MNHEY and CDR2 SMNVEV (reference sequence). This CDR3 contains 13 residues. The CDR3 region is CATGQGFYNEQFF. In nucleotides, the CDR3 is TGTGCCACCGGACAGGGCTTCTACAATGAGCAGTTCTTC.

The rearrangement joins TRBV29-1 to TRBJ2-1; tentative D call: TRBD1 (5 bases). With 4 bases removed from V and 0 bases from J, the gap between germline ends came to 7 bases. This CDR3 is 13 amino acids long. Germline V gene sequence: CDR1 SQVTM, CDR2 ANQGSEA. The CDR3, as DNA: TGCAGCGTTGCAAGGGGCTCCTACAATGAGCAGTTCTTC. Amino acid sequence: CSVARGSYNEQFF.

The CDR3 protein is CASSQSGLETQYF. The CDR3, as DNA: TGTGCCAGCAGCCAGTCCGGGTTGGAGACCCAGTACTTC. The V call is TRBV4-2, the J call TRBJ2-5; D is undetermined. In germline, CDR1 is LGHNA, CDR2 YNFKEQ. The CDR3 loop spans 13 amino acids. Trimming pared 3 bases from V and 5 bases from J, leaving 10 bases between.